The rows below give T cell receptor beta chains drawn from one sample of a study of OX40 agonist ivuxolimab in advanced cancers. Generated by immunoSEQ multiplex PCR, the TCRdb table keeps only in-frame clones and is missing some. The sample consists of some 30,000 clones, 70% to 80% of them appearing once. This material consisted of CD4+ or CD8+ T cells sorted from blood, taken in a trial of the OX40 agonist ivuxolimab. These receptors all come from an adult with an advanced solid tumor such as melanoma, head and neck, liver or kidney cancer. Each CDR3 is given with its conserved first and last residue. Fields, in order: clone size, D gene, J gene, CDR3 length, V gene, CDR3 protein, CDR3 DNA. D genes are given only for firm matches. Clone size, where shown, is once, few, many, or a class for clones that have expanded.

clone size: once; D gene: -; J gene: TRBJ1-5; CDR3 length: 12; V gene: TRBV28; CDR3 protein: CASGVGTKPQHF; CDR3 DNA: TGTGCCAGCGGGGTAGGGACGAAGCCCCAGCATTTT
clone size: -; D gene: -; J gene: TRBJ2-3; CDR3 length: 18; V gene: TRBV5-1; CDR3 protein: CASSFDSQTGRIADTQYF; CDR3 DNA: TGCGCCAGCAGCTTCGACTCTCAAACAGGCCGGATTGCAGATACGCAGTATTTT
clone size: -; D gene: -; J gene: TRBJ1-2; CDR3 length: 14; V gene: TRBV28; CDR3 protein: CASSTHVRGNGYTF; CDR3 DNA: TGTGCCAGCAGTACCCATGTTCGGGGGAATGGCTACACCTTC
clone size: few; D gene: -; J gene: TRBJ2-6; CDR3 length: 16; V gene: TRBV5-1; CDR3 protein: CASSLSVSSGANVLTF; CDR3 DNA: TGCGCCAGCAGCTTGAGTGTCTCCTCTGGGGCCAACGTCCTGACTTTC
clone size: -; D gene: -; J gene: TRBJ1-2; CDR3 length: 15; V gene: TRBV18; CDR3 protein: CASSPRGMVDYGYTF; CDR3 DNA: TGTGCCAGCTCACCAAGGGGGATGGTTGACTATGGCTACACCTTC
clone size: -; D gene: -; J gene: TRBJ2-1; CDR3 length: 15; V gene: TRBV2; CDR3 protein: CASSIRGFGYNEQFF; CDR3 DNA: TGTGCCAGCAGTATTCGGGGGTTCGGCTACAATGAGCAGTTCTTC
clone size: -; D gene: -; J gene: TRBJ1-3; CDR3 length: 15; V gene: TRBV2; CDR3 protein: CASSEEYGSGNTIYF; CDR3 DNA: TGTGCCAGCAGTGAAGAATATGGCTCTGGAAACACCATATATTTT
clone size: -; D gene: -; J gene: TRBJ2-5; CDR3 length: 14; V gene: TRBV2; CDR3 protein: CASRALDIQETQYF; CDR3 DNA: TGTGCCAGCAGAGCCCTGGACATTCAAGAGACCCAGTACTTC
clone size: -; D gene: -; J gene: TRBJ2-7; CDR3 length: 15; V gene: TRBV9; CDR3 protein: CASSVDGRTAYEQYF; CDR3 DNA: TGTGCCAGCAGCGTAGATGGACGGACCGCCTACGAGCAGTACTTC
clone size: -; D gene: -; J gene: TRBJ2-7; CDR3 length: 14; V gene: TRBV5-6; CDR3 protein: CASSLLQGTYEQYF; CDR3 DNA: TGTGCCAGCAGCTTGCTTCAGGGGACCTACGAGCAGTACTTC
clone size: few; D gene: TRBD1; J gene: TRBJ1-6; CDR3 length: 14; V gene: TRBV27; CDR3 protein: CASSSGTENSPLHF; CDR3 DNA: TGTGCCAGCAGTTCCGGGACAGAGAATTCACCCCTCCACTTT
clone size: -; D gene: TRBD1; J gene: TRBJ2-2; CDR3 length: 14; V gene: TRBV6-1; CDR3 protein: CASSRQGGTGELFF; CDR3 DNA: TGTGCCAGCAGTAGACAGGGTGGGACCGGGGAGCTGTTTTTT
clone size: -; D gene: TRBD1; J gene: TRBJ1-4; CDR3 length: 17; V gene: TRBV7-9; CDR3 protein: CASSLVVGGTGGEKLFF; CDR3 DNA: TGTGCCAGCAGCTTAGTGGTTGGAGGGACAGGGGGAGAAAAACTGTTTTTT
clone size: -; D gene: -; J gene: TRBJ1-2; CDR3 length: 12; V gene: TRBV2; CDR3 protein: CASRDRSYGYTF; CDR3 DNA: TGTGCCAGCAGAGACAGGAGCTATGGCTACACCTTC
clone size: -; D gene: -; J gene: TRBJ1-2; CDR3 length: 13; V gene: TRBV28; CDR3 protein: CASSTLGLGGYTF; CDR3 DNA: TGTGCCAGCAGCACCTTAGGGTTGGGCGGCTACACCTTC
clone size: -; D gene: TRBD1; J gene: TRBJ1-1; CDR3 length: 14; V gene: TRBV27; CDR3 protein: CASSPGTGNTEAFF; CDR3 DNA: TGTGCCAGCAGTCCTGGGACAGGGAACACTGAAGCTTTCTTT
clone size: -; D gene: TRBD1; J gene: TRBJ1-2; CDR3 length: 15; V gene: TRBV5-1; CDR3 protein: CASIGTDKETYGYTF; CDR3 DNA: TGCGCCAGCATCGGGACAGATAAAGAGACTTATGGCTACACCTTC
clone size: -; D gene: -; J gene: TRBJ1-2; CDR3 length: 15; V gene: TRBV5-6; CDR3 protein: CASNPRRGANYGYTF; CDR3 DNA: TGTGCCAGCAACCCGCGGAGGGGGGCCAACTATGGCTACACCTTC
clone size: -; D gene: TRBD2; J gene: TRBJ2-5; CDR3 length: 16; V gene: TRBV7-8; CDR3 protein: CASSLTGLAGWETQYF; CDR3 DNA: TGTGCCAGCAGCTTAACCGGACTAGCGGGGTGGGAGACCCAGTACTTC
clone size: -; D gene: -; J gene: TRBJ2-3; CDR3 length: 15; V gene: TRBV6-1; CDR3 protein: CASLRGAGSGDTQYF; CDR3 DNA: TGTGCCAGCTTAAGGGGCGCGGGAAGTGGGGATACGCAGTATTTT